The text below deals with one T cell receptor (beta chain). Its target is not known. The data are from a study of OX40 agonist ivuxolimab in advanced cancers. Study background: Clinicians treated patients with ivuxolimab, an agonistic anti-OX40 (CD134) antibody. Study-wide results and caveats: Compared with others, partial responders at 0.1-3.0 mg/kg displayed clonal expansion among the lowest.

Libraries were prepared by immunoSEQ multiplex PCR; TCRdb keeps only in-frame clonotypes and omits some of them. Among about 120,000 clones listed, 80% to 90% were seen once. The sequences come from CD4+ or CD8+ T cells sorted from blood, collected in a trial of the OX40 agonist ivuxolimab. The TCR was taken from an adult with an advanced solid tumor such as melanoma, head and neck, liver or kidney cancer.

For the CDR3, the DNA is TGTGCCAGCAGCAATGGACAGGGTAGATTACGGGGTGGAACTGAAGCTTTCTTT. Protein product: CASSNGQGRLRGGTEAFF. The gene calls are TRBV21-1 and TRBJ1-1; the table's D call, TRBD1, has no DNA check behind it. TRBV21-1 is designated a pseudogene. This CDR3 is 18 amino acids long.